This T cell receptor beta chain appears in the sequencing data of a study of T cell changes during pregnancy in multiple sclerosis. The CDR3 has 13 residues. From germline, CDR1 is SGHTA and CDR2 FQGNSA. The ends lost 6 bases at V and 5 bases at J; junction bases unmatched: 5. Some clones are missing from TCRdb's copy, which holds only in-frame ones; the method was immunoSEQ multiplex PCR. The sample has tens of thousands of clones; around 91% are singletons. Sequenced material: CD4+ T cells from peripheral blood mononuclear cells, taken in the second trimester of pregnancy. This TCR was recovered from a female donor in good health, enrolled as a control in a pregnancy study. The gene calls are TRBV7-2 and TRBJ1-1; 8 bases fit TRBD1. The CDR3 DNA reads TGTGCCAGCAGTCAGGGGGCCCGAACTGAAGCTTTCTTT. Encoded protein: CASSQGARTEAFF.